One and the same sample provided the 26 T cell receptor beta chains below, sequenced in a study of blood T cell repertoires in COVID-19. Libraries were prepared by immunoSEQ multiplex PCR; TCRdb keeps only in-frame clonotypes and omits some of them. The sample has around 50,000 clones, over 80% seen once. Sequenced: peripheral blood. These receptors were taken from a man in his fifties or sixties with acute or convalescent COVID-19.

This clone was observed a single time. The chain joins TRBV4-1 to TRBJ2-7, with D perhaps TRBD1 (6 bases). CDR1 and CDR2 (germline): MGHRA, YSYEKL. V was pared by 2 bases and J by 0 bases, with 14 bases between. This CDR3 has 16 amino acids. The CDR3 spells CASSQPALTGSYEQYF. DNA for the CDR3: TGCGCCAGCAGCCAACCGGCCCTGACAGGCTCCTACGAGCAGTACTTC.

This chain links TRBV10-3 with TRBJ1-6, with D hard to call. Trimming stripped 10 bases from V and 10 bases from J, with 17 bases between. This CDR3 has 13 residues. Germline lookup yields CDR1 ENHRY and CDR2 SYGVKD. DNA for the CDR3: TGTGCCACCTCCTGGGAGCCGCTCTCACCCCTCCACTTT. This codes for CATSWEPLSPLHF.

The chain recombines TRBV5-6 with TRBJ1-2; D is possibly TRBD1 (6 bases). Looked up from germline, CDR1 is SGHDT and CDR2 is YYEEEE. This CDR3 has 16 residues. Trimming took off 4 bases at V and 3 bases at J, with 19 bases between the two ends. CDR3 region: CASSPDLGGGDYGYTF. In DNA, the CDR3 is TGTGCCAGCAGCCCCGATCTTGGGGGGGGCGACTATGGCTACACCTTC.

This chain uses TRBV6-5 with TRBJ2-7; D gene unclear. V shed 6 bases and J shed 5 bases, with 14 bases lying between them. CDR1 is MNHEY and CDR2 is SVGAGI in the germline V gene. CDR3 length: 13 residues. The CDR3, as DNA: TGTGCCAGCAGCTTGGTCGTGGGCCACGAGCAGTACTTC. The encoded protein is CASSLVVGHEQYF.

V and J are TRBV6-5 and TRBJ1-1; 8 nucleotides match TRBD1. Germline CDR1 and CDR2: MNHEY and SVGAGI. CDR3 length equals 13 residues. The trim removed 9 bases at V and 0 bases at J, leaving 3 bases unmatched. The CDR3 nucleotides are TGTGCCAGGCGACAGGGGATGAACACTGAAGCTTTCTTT. Protein: CARRQGMNTEAFF.

The V call is TRBV13, the J call TRBJ2-1, with 7 bases aligning to TRBD2. Germline lookup yields CDR1 PRHDT and CDR2 FYEKMQ (reference sequence). Trimming at V came to 3 bases and at J to 2 bases, leaving 10 bases not matched to a gene. There are 17 residues in the CDR3. CDR3 DNA: TGTGCCAGCAGCTTTTCAGCGGGGACCTCGGCCTACAATGAGCAGTTCTTC. Amino acid sequence: CASSFSAGTSAYNEQFF.

J is TRBJ2-7 and V is TRBV6-5, with D possibly TRBD2 on 7 matching bases. This CDR3 region has 13 residues. Trimming shortened V by 5 bases and J by 7 bases, and 15 bases separated the two germline ends. Germline loops: CDR1 MNHEY, CDR2 SVGAGI. The CDR3: CASSILQGGEQYF. The CDR3, as DNA: TGTGCCAGCAGTATATTACAGGGAGGGGAGCAGTACTTC.

The J gene is TRBJ2-3, the V gene TRBV7-2; 7 bases align to TRBD2. Germline trimming cut 0 bases from V and 4 bases from J; bases unmatched to any gene: 1. CDR1 and CDR2 from the germline V gene are SGHTA and FQGNSA. The CDR3 contains 14 residues. The CDR3 protein is CASSLAAGADTQYF. The CDR3 DNA is TGTGCCAGCAGCTTAGCGGCGGGAGCAGATACGCAGTATTTT.

The chain combines TRBV19 with TRBJ2-1, with TRBD2 matching 7 bases. The CDR3 sequence is 14 residues long. Trimming took 3 bases from V and 3 from J; bases not matched to a gene: 2. Per the germline V gene, CDR1 is LNHDA and CDR2 is SQIVND (reference sequence). The CDR3 nucleotides read TGTGCCAGTAGTATTGCTAGCGGCTACAATGAGCAGTTCTTC. It translates to CASSIASGYNEQFF.

The gene calls are TRBV11-3 and TRBJ2-1; the match to TRBD2 covers 12 bases. Germline V gene data show CDR1 as SGHNT and CDR2 as YENEEA. CDR3 size: 15 residues. The junction had 5 bases not matched to a gene; V was cut back by 2 bases and J by 9 bases. The CDR3 bases are TGTGCCAGCAGCTTACTAGCGGGAGGGAGTACTGAGCAGTTCTTC. Translation: CASSLLAGGSTEQFF.

This clone occurred once. This chain uses TRBV29-1 with TRBJ2-1, with a possible D match to TRBD2 (5 bases). The V end lost 4 bases, the J end lost 12 bases, and 25 bases lay between the germline ends. The V gene's germline CDR1 is SQVTM and CDR2 ANQGSEA. This CDR3 is 15 amino acids long. The CDR3 nucleotides are TGCAGCGTTGCAGTCGACTACGCTTGGGATTTTGGGCAGTTCTTC. Protein sequence: CSVAVDYAWDFGQFF.

This sequence joins TRBV5-1 and TRBJ2-1; 12 bases align to TRBD2. This CDR3 region has 17 residues. The germline CDR1 and CDR2 sequences are SGHRS and YFSETQ. Germline trimming cut 0 bases from V and 7 bases from J; bases unmatched to any gene: 8. This chain's CDR3 is CASSLGLAGVVWNEQFF. The CDR3, as DNA: TGCGCCAGCAGCTTGGGACTAGCGGGAGTGGTTTGGAATGAGCAGTTCTTC.

The rearrangement uses TRBV19 and TRBJ1-6, with TRBD1 identical over 8 bases. The V gene end was trimmed by 3 bases and the J gene end by 6 bases; junction bases not matched to a gene: 4. Germline CDR1 is LNHDA and CDR2 is SQIVND (reference sequence). The CDR3 is 15 residues long. The CDR3 loop is CASSIQGARNSPLHF. In DNA, the CDR3 is TGTGCCAGTAGTATCCAGGGGGCTCGTAATTCACCCCTCCACTTT. Filled out from reference TRBV19 and TRBJ1-6, the complete variable domain reads DGGITQSPKYLFRKEGQNVTLSCEQNLNHDAMYWYRQDPGQGLRLIYYSQIVNDFQKGDIAEGYSVSREKKESFPLTVTSAQKNPTAFYLCASSIQGARNSPLHFGNGTRLTVT.

The genes are TRBV30 and TRBJ1-5; 7 bases match TRBD1. Germline-derived CDR1 and CDR2 are GTSNPN and SVGIG (reference sequence). The length of the CDR3 is 16 residues. V shed 5 bases and J 0 bases; nucleotides not matched to a gene: 10. The CDR3 sequence: CAWEWAGGYSNQPQHF. The CDR3 bases are TGTGCCTGGGAGTGGGCAGGGGGATATAGCAATCAGCCCCAGCATTTT. The variable domain in full, with the rest retrieved from reference TRBV30 and TRBJ1-5, is SQTIHQWPATLVQPVGSPLSLECTVEGTSNPNLYWYRQAAGRGLQLLFYSVGIGQISSEVPQNLSASRPQDRQFILSSKKLLLSDSGFYLCAWEWAGGYSNQPQHFGDGTRLSIL.

V is TRBV19 and J is TRBJ2-2, with D unclear. Trimming cost V 0 bases and J 6 bases, with 2 bases left between them. The CDR3 loop spans 12 amino acids. Germline assignment: CDR1 LNHDA and CDR2 SQIVND (reference sequence). The chain's CDR3 is CASSIDAGELFF. The CDR3 DNA reads as TGTGCCAGTAGTATAGACGCCGGGGAGCTGTTTTTT.

This clone was seen only once. This rearrangement joins TRBV19 to TRBJ2-5; D perhaps matches TRBD1 (6 bases). Deletions cut 5 bases from V and 0 bases from J, with 13 bases between. Germline V gene sequence: CDR1 LNHDA, CDR2 SQIVND (reference sequence). There are 15 residues in the CDR3. The CDR3 spells CASSPGQGHQETQYF. The CDR3 coding sequence is TGTGCCAGTAGTCCTGGGCAGGGGCACCAAGAGACCCAGTACTTC. The whole variable domain, remainder taken from reference TRBV19 and TRBJ2-5, is DGGITQSPKYLFRKEGQNVTLSCEQNLNHDAMYWYRQDPGQGLRLIYYSQIVNDFQKGDIAEGYSVSREKKESFPLTVTSAQKNPTAFYLCASSPGQGHQETQYFGPGTRLLVL.

The J gene is TRBJ1-5, the V gene TRBV5-1, with 8 positions matching TRBD1. CDR1 SGHRS and CDR2 YFSETQ come from the germline V gene. The CDR3 consists of 14 residues. V shed 4 bases, J shed 5 bases, and the junction held 5 bases outside the gene matches. The CDR3 DNA is TGCGCCAGCAGCGTAGGACAGGGCGATCAGCCCCAGCATTTT. The encoded protein is CASSVGQGDQPQHF.

This clone showed up just once. The J gene is TRBJ1-5, the V gene TRBV5-6, with 8 bases aligning to TRBD1. J gave up 6 bases and V 2 bases, and 16 bases lay outside the gene matches. Per germline, CDR1 SGHDT and CDR2 YYEEEE. The CDR3 is made up of 18 amino acids. This chain's CDR3 is CASSFGPLGRGLGQPQHF. CDR3 sequence (DNA): TGTGCCAGCAGCTTTGGACCTCTTGGCAGGGGGCTGGGTCAGCCCCAGCATTTT.

This clone showed up just a few times. The V gene is TRBV28, the J gene TRBJ1-2, with D uncertain. CDR1 and CDR2 from the germline V gene are MDHEN and SYDVKM. V was pared by 1 base and J by 5 bases, with 8 bases between. The CDR3 is made up of 13 amino acids. CDR3 residues: CASSLSRGYGYTF. For the CDR3, the DNA is TGTGCCAGCAGTTTATCGCGGGGTTATGGCTACACCTTC.

This chain connects TRBV5-1 to TRBJ2-3; 9 bases agree with TRBD1. The ends lost 4 bases at V and 4 bases at J; junction bases unmatched: 10. CDR1 and CDR2 (germline): SGHRS, YFSETQ. This CDR3 has 16 residues. The CDR3 bases are TGCGCCAGCAGCCGCTCCGGACAGGGGAGCGCAGATACGCAGTATTTT. It codes for CASSRSGQGSADTQYF.

The chain recombines TRBV7-6 with TRBJ1-1, with 8 positions matching TRBD1. CDR1 and CDR2 from the germline V gene are SGHVS and FNYEAQ. The CDR3 totals 17 residues. Germline trimming cut 2 bases from V and 0 bases from J; bases unmatched to any gene: 8. CDR3 coding DNA: TGTGCCAGCAGCTTACTTTCAGGGGGCCCTATGAACACTGAAGCTTTCTTT. Its protein product is CASSLLSGGPMNTEAFF. Filled out from reference TRBV7-6 and TRBJ1-1, the complete variable domain reads GAGVSQSPRYKVTKRGQDVALRCDPISGHVSLYWYRQALGQGPEFLTYFNYEAQQDKSGLPNDRFSAERPEGSISTLTIQRTEQRDSAMYRCASSLLSGGPMNTEAFFGQGTRLTVV.

DNA for the CDR3: TGTGCCAGCAGCTTGCCGGCGGGACTAGGCACAGATACGCAGTATTTT. Its protein is CASSLPAGLGTDTQYF. The genes are TRBV5-4 and TRBJ2-3; 8 bases map to TRBD2. J lost 1 base, V lost 1 base, and 5 bases had no gene match. The CDR3 runs to 16 residues. The germline V gene encodes CDR1 SGHNT and CDR2 YYREEE (reference sequence).

This clone was recorded a few times. The gene calls are TRBV4-3 and TRBJ2-1; 11 nucleotides agree with TRBD1. V lost 0 bases, J lost 12 bases, and 10 bases stayed unmatched. CDR1 and CDR2 (germline): LGHNA, YSLEER. There are 16 residues in the CDR3. In nucleotides, the CDR3 is TGCGCCAGCAGCCAAGAGGTGGGACAGGGGGGACGGGGGCAGTTCTTC. Its protein product is CASSQEVGQGGRGQFF.

The chain combines TRBV7-9 with TRBJ2-6; TRBD1 matches at 8 bases. With V trimmed by 3 bases and J by 0 bases, 10 bases remained unmatched. CDR1 is SEHNR and CDR2 is FQNEAQ in the germline V gene (reference sequence). The CDR3 extends over 19 amino acids. This CDR3 reads CASSFTAGTGLSGANVLTF. The DNA of the CDR3 is TGTGCCAGCAGCTTCACCGCCGGGACAGGCCTCTCTGGGGCCAACGTCCTGACTTTC.

The CDR3 DNA sequence: TGTGCCAGCAGCCGTAGGACAGGGGGCTTCGATGAGCAGTTCTTC. Amino acid sequence: CASSRRTGGFDEQFF. V is TRBV14 and J is TRBJ2-1; 11 positions match TRBD1. Germline CDR1 is SGHDN and CDR2 is FVKESK. The length of the CDR3 is 15 residues. V lost 4 bases, J lost 8 bases, and 7 bases stayed unmatched.

This chain uses TRBV28 with TRBJ1-5; D possibly corresponds to TRBD1 (5 bases). The CDR3 loop spans 15 amino acids. The germline V gene has CDR1 MDHEN and CDR2 SYDVKM. V gave up 5 bases and J gave up 1 base, with 12 bases separating them. The CDR3 DNA sequence: TGTGCCAGCAGTGTGGGGTGGGGCAGCAATCAGCCCCAGCATTTT. As protein: CASSVGWGSNQPQHF.